This passage covers 7 T cell receptor beta chains from one sample sequenced in a study of T-cell memory formation after mild COVID-19. TCRdb itself ran the 5' RACE reads through MiXCR, one entry per CDR3 protein. The sample has under 50,000 distinct CDR3 sequences; around 25% are singletons. The sequencing sample was made of PBMCs or a T cell subset sorted from them (not recorded which). The receptor set was obtained from a man aged 18 to 29 who had mild COVID-19 (a few samples of this study predate the infection). Cell type and time point are not known.

The chain carries TRBV12-3 or TRBV12-4 and TRBJ1-3; D not certain. The CDR3 contains 14 residues. V dropped 3 bases and J dropped 0 bases, with 6 bases sitting between them. The CDR3 protein is CASSFVVSGNTIYF. The DNA for the CDR3 is TGTGCCAGCAGTTTCGTAGTCTCTGGAAACACCATATATTTT.

The chain combines TRBV20-1 with TRBJ1-5; possible D gene TRBD1, 6 bases. Germline V lookup: CDR1 DFQATT, CDR2 SNEGSKA (reference sequence). V lost 5 bases and J lost 6, with 20 bases in between. This CDR3 contains 15 residues. This CDR3 reads CSAPDRRRPSQPQHF. In DNA, the CDR3 is TGCAGTGCTCCCGACAGGCGGAGACCCAGTCAGCCCCAGCATTTT.

The table lists this clonotype with a few counts. The CDR3 loop is CASGTKSGRVIPDEQYV. The DNA of the CDR3 is TGTGCCAGCGGGACAAAATCGGGGCGAGTGATACCCGACGAGCAGTACGTC. The chain couples TRBV6-1 to TRBJ2-7; the D gene is possibly TRBD1 (6 bases). V was trimmed by 8 bases and J by 5 bases, leaving 28 bases between them. This CDR3 spans 17 amino acids. The germline CDR1 and CDR2 sequences are MNHNS and SASEGT.

The chain recombines TRBV12-3 or TRBV12-4 with TRBJ1-2; D possibly corresponds to TRBD1 (5 bases). There are 12 residues in the CDR3. Trimming removed 1 base from V and 6 bases from J, with 6 bases in between. In DNA, the CDR3 is TGTGCCAGCAGTTTAGTCAGGGATGGCTACACCTTC. Translated: CASSLVRDGYTF.

This clonotype has a handful of counts. Written as DNA, the CDR3 is TGCAGTGCTAGGATCACAGATTACAATGAGCAGTTCTTC. Its translation: CSARITDYNEQFF. This chain connects TRBV20-1 to TRBJ2-1; D not certain. The ends were cut back, 3 bases at V and 4 bases at J, with 10 bases in the middle. Germline V lookup: CDR1 DFQATT, CDR2 SNEGSKA (reference sequence). This CDR3 is 13 amino acids long.

The genes are TRBV27 and TRBJ2-3; 11 bases align to TRBD2. The CDR3 has 17 amino acids. V lost 5 bases and J lost 2; bases outside the gene matches: 9. Looked up from germline, CDR1 is MNHEY and CDR2 is SMNVEV (reference sequence). CDR3 nucleotide sequence: TGTGCCAGCAGTGATCCTACTAGCGGGGGACCCACAGATACGCAGTATTTT. Residues: CASSDPTSGGPTDTQYF.

The sample holds a few counts of this clonotype. The chain joins TRBV29-1 to TRBJ1-1; D possibly corresponds to TRBD1 (5 bases). The CDR3 contains 12 residues. V was pared by 5 bases and J by 5 bases, with 12 bases between. Germline values: CDR1 SQVTM, CDR2 ANQGSEA. CDR3 bases: TGCAGCGTTATGAGGGGAGGAACTGAAGCTTTCTTT. This codes for CSVMRGGTEAFF.